Below are 24 T cell receptor beta chains sequenced from a single sample in a study of blood T cells in healthy people across ages. Primed by a sample-barcoded 5' primer and a J-beta primer mix, a second PCR proceeded for about 7 to 12 cycles. One entry per CDR3 protein results from TCRdb running MiXCR on the 5' RACE reads. The table has some 800,000 distinct CDR3 sequences, approximately 48% seen once. Sequencing was done on a sample of blood. The receptors stem from a man in his 60s in good health.

Many counts were recorded for this clonotype. The chain combines TRBV5-1 with TRBJ2-7; D possibly corresponds to TRBD1 (5 bases). The CDR3 is 14 amino acids. The V gene's germline CDR1 is SGHRS and CDR2 YFSETQ. The ends were cut back, 4 bases at V and 3 bases at J, with 14 bases in the middle. This CDR3 is CASSKESTDYEQYF. In DNA form, the CDR3 reads TGCGCCAGCAGCAAAGAGTCGACAGACTACGAGCAGTACTTC.

The CDR3 here is CASSWLAGASSYNEQFF. Here the CDR3 DNA reads TGTGCCAGCAGTTGGCTAGCGGGCGCGAGCTCCTACAATGAGCAGTTCTTC. This chain connects TRBV6-2 or TRBV6-3 to TRBJ2-1; 8 bases map to TRBD2. The ends lost 4 bases at V and 0 bases at J; junction bases unmatched: 8. The CDR3 loop spans 17 amino acids. Germline V gene sequence: CDR1 MNHEY, CDR2 SVGEGT.

In this sample, this clonotype turned up many times. A single base separates this from a much larger clone, so it may be a read error. This sequence joins TRBV6-2 or TRBV6-3 and TRBJ2-1; D may be TRBD2 (5 bases). The J call may be incorrect, as the DNA end agrees better with TRBJ2-7. The CDR3 loop spans 16 amino acids. CDR1 MNHEY and CDR2 SVGEGT come from the germline V gene. The CDR3 loop reads CASSYLGVRSYNEQYF. DNA of the CDR3: TGTGCCAGCAGTTATCTCGGGGTCCGCTCCTACAATGAGCAGTACTTC.

The chain links TRBV5-1 to TRBJ2-4; D is perhaps TRBD1 or TRBD2 (5 bases each). Germline V gives CDR1 SGHRS, CDR2 YFSETQ. Deletions cut 4 bases from V and 13 bases from J, with 21 bases between. This CDR3 is built from 14 residues. The CDR3, as DNA: TGCGCCAGCAGCATGGGACGGTTTAGCTATGAGCAGTACTTC. It codes for CASSMGRFSYEQYF.

The chain couples TRBV7-2 to TRBJ2-2; the match to TRBD2 covers 11 bases. V gave up 2 bases and J gave up 4 bases; unmatched junction bases: 6. Germline V gene lookup returns CDR1 SGHTA and CDR2 FQGNSA. The CDR3 contains 17 residues. The CDR3 protein is CASSLQSGTSGTGELFF. As DNA, the CDR3 is TGTGCCAGCAGCTTACAATCCGGGACTAGCGGCACCGGGGAGCTGTTTTTT.

The chain uses TRBV21-1 and TRBJ2-5; the table's D call TRBD2 went unverified against the DNA. TRBV21-1 is classified as a pseudogene. This CDR3 is built from 18 residues. CDR3 region: CASSKEKGLAGGQETQYF. The CDR3 region has the DNA TGTGCCAGCAGCAAAGAGAAAGGACTAGCGGGAGGCCAAGAGACCCAGTACTTC.

The CDR3 protein is CSARGEPRDRVSNEQYF. CDR3 nucleotide sequence: TGCAGTGCTAGGGGGGAACCCCGGGACAGGGTATCCAATGAGCAGTACTTC. This chain connects TRBV20-1 to TRBJ2-5; 9 nucleotides line up with TRBD1. The germline V gene encodes CDR1 DFQATT and CDR2 SNEGSKA (reference sequence). The CDR3 has 17 amino acids. V dropped 3 bases and J dropped 11; count of bases not matched to a gene: 22.

This clonotype has just a few counts. This sequence joins TRBV28 and TRBJ2-7, with D possibly TRBD2 on 5 matching bases. V lost 7 bases to trimming and J lost 0 bases, with 19 bases between them. The CDR3 is made up of 16 amino acids. Germline lookup yields CDR1 MDHEN and CDR2 SYDVKM. The CDR3 nucleotides are TGTGCCAGCAATAGTCGTGGAGGTAACGACTCCTACGAGCAGTACTTC. Translated: CASNSRGGNDSYEQYF. The variable domain in full, with the rest retrieved from reference TRBV28 and TRBJ2-7, is DVKVTQSSRYLVKRTGEKVFLECVQDMDHENMFWYRQDPGLGLRLIYFSYDVKMKEKGDIPEGYSVSREKKERFSLILESASTNQTSMYLCASNSRGGNDSYEQYFGPGTRLTVT.

The V call is TRBV20-1, the J call TRBJ2-7; 7 nucleotides match TRBD2. The germline V gene has CDR1 DFQATT and CDR2 SNEGSKA (reference sequence). J was trimmed by 7 bases and V by 6 bases; bases with no gene match: 15. CDR3 length: 14 residues. DNA of the CDR3: TGCAGTGCCCCACCCGGGACTAACTCGCGGGAGCAGTACTTC. It translates to CSAPPGTNSREQYF.

With regard to this clonotype: Here the CDR3 omits its conserved ending phenylalanine or tryptophan, so a read error is the likely source. The chain employs TRBV28 and TRBJ1-5; weak D call: TRBD1 (6 bases). The CDR3 consists of 14 residues. Germline-derived CDR1 and CDR2 are MDHEN and SYDVKM. Trimming shortened V by 7 bases and J by 3 bases, and 13 bases separated the two germline ends. CDR3 protein: CASTLAGANQPQHL. CDR3 DNA sequence: TGTGCCAGCACCTTGGCAGGGGCCAATCAGCCCCAGCATCTT.

This rearrangement joins TRBV30 to TRBJ1-4, with 8 bases identical to TRBD1. The germline V gene has CDR1 GTSNPN and CDR2 SVGIG (reference sequence). The CDR3 contains 14 residues. Germline trimming cut 2 bases from V and 8 bases from J; bases unmatched to any gene: 7. CDR3 bases: TGTGCCTGGAGTCAAGGGACAGGAAGAGAAAAACTGTTTTTT. It encodes CAWSQGTGREKLFF.

This clonotype was seen a handful of times. The rearrangement uses TRBV5-1 and TRBJ2-7; 7 nucleotides line up with TRBD1. V lost 4 bases, J lost 2 bases, and 12 bases stayed unmatched. Germline V gene sequence: CDR1 SGHRS, CDR2 YFSETQ. The CDR3 covers 16 residues. CDR3: CASSRNPTGRAYEQYF. The CDR3 DNA is TGCGCCAGCAGCAGAAACCCGACAGGGCGGGCCTACGAGCAGTACTTC.

This sequence joins TRBV12-3 or TRBV12-4 and TRBJ1-1; D is unclear. V lost 2 bases to trimming and J lost 4 bases, with 5 bases between them. The CDR3 consists of 12 residues. CDR3 sequence reads: CASSLWSTEAFF. CDR3 nucleotide sequence: TGTGCCAGCAGTTTATGGTCCACTGAAGCTTTCTTT.

Concerning this clonotype: One end of the junction varies from germline; a read error may be responsible. The genes are TRBV2 and TRBJ2-3; 12 positions agree with TRBD2. From germline, CDR1 is SNHLY and CDR2 FYNNEI. The CDR3 sequence is 16 residues long. CDR3 loop: CAGSDPTSGGADTQYF. The CDR3 DNA sequence: TGTGCCGGCAGTGATCCGACTAGCGGGGGCGCAGATACGCAGTATTTT.

Ten or more counts support this clonotype. V is TRBV6-5 and J is TRBJ1-2; D is unclear. Germline assignment: CDR1 MNHEY and CDR2 SVGAGI. The CDR3 is 11 residues long. V lost 3 bases and J lost 6, with 5 bases in between. The CDR3 nucleotides are TGTGCCAGCAGTTATGGGGATGGCTACACCTTC. As protein: CASSYGDGYTF.

The chain is built from TRBV6-2 or TRBV6-3 and TRBJ2-5; D is unresolved. The CDR3 has 15 amino acids. With 6 bases removed from V and 11 bases from J, the gap between germline ends came to 25 bases. Germline V gives CDR1 MNHEY, CDR2 SVGEGT. The CDR3 bases are TGTGCCAGCAGCCCCTTGGGGTACCGATACAATGAGCAGTACTTC. It yields the protein CASSPLGYRYNEQYF.

The rearrangement joins TRBV7-6 to TRBJ1-1; TRBD1 matches 7 bases. The CDR3 length is 15 residues. Germline trimming cut 5 bases from V and 5 bases from J; bases unmatched to any gene: 11. CDR1 is SGHVS and CDR2 is FNYEAQ in the germline V gene. CDR3 residues: CASSPDRAGRTEAFF. The CDR3 DNA sequence: TGTGCCAGCAGCCCCGACAGGGCCGGACGGACTGAAGCTTTCTTT.

This chain uses TRBV6-1 with TRBJ2-1, with D possibly being TRBD2 (6 bases). CDR3 size: 14 residues. V was pared by 6 bases and J by 9 bases, with 18 bases between. Germline-derived CDR1 and CDR2 are MNHNS and SASEGT. CDR3 protein: CASRDPGLLSEQFF. The DNA of the CDR3 is TGTGCCAGCAGAGACCCGGGACTTTTAAGTGAGCAGTTCTTC.

V usage is TRBV5-1 and J usage is TRBJ2-1; the D is unclear. With 5 bases removed from V and 8 bases from J, the gap between germline ends came to 20 bases. Per the germline V gene, CDR1 is SGHRS and CDR2 is YFSETQ. The CDR3 spans 15 residues. Written as DNA, the CDR3 is TGCGCCAGCAGATCGACGGCGGCCGCTTTGGATGAGCAGTTCTTC. Amino acid sequence: CASRSTAAALDEQFF.

The rearrangement links TRBV30 to TRBJ2-5, with 13 bases that match TRBD2. Germline-derived CDR1 and CDR2 are GTSNPN and SVGIG (reference sequence). V dropped 1 base and J dropped 4; count of bases not matched to a gene: 12. The CDR3 has 18 amino acids. CDR3 sequence: CAWSGPGLAGLYRETQYF. In DNA, the CDR3 is TGTGCCTGGAGTGGGCCGGGACTAGCGGGATTGTACCGAGAGACCCAGTACTTC.

As regards this clonotype: At one end, the junction sequence differs from germline, possibly due to a read error. The chain carries TRBV24-1 and TRBJ2-1, with D perhaps matching TRBD1 or TRBD2 (5 bases each). CDR3 length equals 16 residues. Germline V gene sequence: CDR1 KGHDR, CDR2 SFDVKD. The CDR3 DNA reads as TGTGCCACCAGTGAAGGGCAGGGAGCGATGTCCAATGAGCAGTTTTTC. It encodes CATSEGQGAMSNEQFF.

This chain links TRBV7-3 with TRBJ2-3; weak D call: TRBD2 (7 bases). Trimming pared 5 bases from V and 6 bases from J, leaving 12 bases between. The CDR3 has 13 residues. Germline values: CDR1 SGHTA, CDR2 FQGTGA. CDR3 loop: CASSAGEGDTQYF. The CDR3 coding sequence is TGTGCCAGCAGCGCAGGGGAGGGGGATACGCAGTATTTT.

In its sample, this clonotype was seen a few times. This chain joins TRBV5-6 and TRBJ2-7, with unresolved D. The CDR3 is 13 residues long. Looked up from germline, CDR1 is SGHDT and CDR2 is YYEEEE. V lost 5 bases and J lost 0, with 9 bases in between. The CDR3 reads CASRPGNSYEQYF. The CDR3 DNA follows: TGTGCCAGCAGGCCCGGTAACTCCTACGAGCAGTACTTC. Based on the CDR3 plus reference TRBV5-6 and TRBJ2-7, the full variable domain is DAGVTQSPTHLIKTRGQQVTLRCSPKSGHDTVSWYQQALGQGPQFIFQYYEEEERQRGNFPDRFSGHQFPNYSSELNVNALLLGDSALYLCASRPGNSYEQYFGPGTRLTVT.

This chain connects TRBV3-1 to TRBJ2-1; D gene uncertain. Germline assignment: CDR1 LGHDT and CDR2 YNNKEL (reference sequence). The CDR3 totals 15 residues. V was pared by 1 base and J by 7 bases, with 14 bases between. CDR3 in amino acids: CASSQGVAVGNEQFF. The DNA for the CDR3 is TGTGCCAGCAGCCAAGGTGTGGCGGTAGGGAATGAGCAGTTCTTC.